The clone carrying this T cell receptor (beta chain) was observed a few times. This sample is part of a study of T-cell memory formation after mild COVID-19. CDR3 size: 17 residues. Trimming removed 2 bases at V and 1 base at J, with 17 bases between. Germline V gene sequence: CDR1 MNHEY, CDR2 SVGAGI. In TCRdb, the 5' RACE reads were re-called with MiXCR into one record per CDR3 protein. The data contain about 250,000 distinct CDR3 sequences, roughly 15% of them seen just once; the ten biggest clones take up 2.1%. The chain employs TRBV6-5 and TRBJ1-1, with a possible D match to TRBD1 (5 bases). The sample consisted of PBMCs or a T cell subset sorted from them (not recorded which). This receptor was identified in an adult woman who had mild COVID-19 (a few samples of this study predate the infection). Cell type and time point are not known. CDR3 bases: TGTGCCAGCAGTTACCAGATTCCGGGACTGAAGAACACTGAAGCTTTCTTT. It yields the protein CASSYQIPGLKNTEAFF.